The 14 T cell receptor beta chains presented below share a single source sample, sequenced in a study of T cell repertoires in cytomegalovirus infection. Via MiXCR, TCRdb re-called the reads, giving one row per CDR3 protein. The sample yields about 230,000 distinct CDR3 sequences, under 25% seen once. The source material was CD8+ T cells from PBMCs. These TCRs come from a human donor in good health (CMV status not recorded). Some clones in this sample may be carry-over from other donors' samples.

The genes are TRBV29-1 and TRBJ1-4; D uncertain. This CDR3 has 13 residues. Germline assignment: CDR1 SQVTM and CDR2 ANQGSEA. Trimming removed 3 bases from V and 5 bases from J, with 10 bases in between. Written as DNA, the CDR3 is TGCAGCGTTGATGAGATAGGCAATGAAAAACTGTTTTTT. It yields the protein CSVDEIGNEKLFF.

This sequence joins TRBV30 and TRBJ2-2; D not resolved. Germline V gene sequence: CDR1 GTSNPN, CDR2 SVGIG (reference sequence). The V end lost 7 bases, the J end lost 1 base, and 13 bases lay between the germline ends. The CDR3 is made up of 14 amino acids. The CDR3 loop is CASTTAVNTGELFF. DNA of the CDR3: TGTGCCTCCACCACTGCGGTGAACACCGGGGAGCTGTTTTTT.

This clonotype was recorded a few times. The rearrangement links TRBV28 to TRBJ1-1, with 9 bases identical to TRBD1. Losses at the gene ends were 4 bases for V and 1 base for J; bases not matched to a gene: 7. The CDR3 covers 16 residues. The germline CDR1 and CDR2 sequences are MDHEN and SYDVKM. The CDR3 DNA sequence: TGTGCCAGCAGTTGGGACAGGGATGGTGAGAACACTGAAGCTTTCTTT. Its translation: CASSWDRDGENTEAFF.

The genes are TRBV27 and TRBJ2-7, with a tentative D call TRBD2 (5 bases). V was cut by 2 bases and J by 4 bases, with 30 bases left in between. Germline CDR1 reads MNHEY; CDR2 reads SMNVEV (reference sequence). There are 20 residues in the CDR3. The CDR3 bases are TGTGCCAGCAGTTTACGGGGTCGGCCAGGACCAATTACGTTGAATTACGAGCAGTACTTC. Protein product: CASSLRGRPGPITLNYEQYF.

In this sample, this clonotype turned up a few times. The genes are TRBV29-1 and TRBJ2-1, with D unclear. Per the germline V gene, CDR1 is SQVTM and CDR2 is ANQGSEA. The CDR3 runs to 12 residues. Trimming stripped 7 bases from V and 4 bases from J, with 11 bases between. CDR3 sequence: CSDLPLYNEQFF. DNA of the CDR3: TGCAGCGACCTTCCTCTGTACAATGAGCAGTTCTTC.

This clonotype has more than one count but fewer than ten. In DNA form, the CDR3 reads TGTGCCAGCAGTATAGGCCGGGACCAGGACACCGGGGAGCTGTTTTTT. Translated: CASSIGRDQDTGELFF. The chain carries TRBV6-2 or TRBV6-3 and TRBJ2-2; D tentatively reads TRBD1 or TRBD2 (5 bases each). The CDR3 runs 16 residues. Trimming cost V 5 bases and J 3 bases, with 16 bases left between them. Germline CDR1 MNHEY, CDR2 SVGEGT.

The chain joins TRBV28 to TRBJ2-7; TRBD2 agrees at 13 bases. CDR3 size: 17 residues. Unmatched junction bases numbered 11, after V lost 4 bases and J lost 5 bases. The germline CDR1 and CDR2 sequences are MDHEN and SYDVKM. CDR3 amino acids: CASSSHGLAGATHEQYF. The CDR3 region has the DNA TGTGCCAGCAGTTCCCACGGACTAGCGGGAGCTACCCACGAGCAGTACTTC.

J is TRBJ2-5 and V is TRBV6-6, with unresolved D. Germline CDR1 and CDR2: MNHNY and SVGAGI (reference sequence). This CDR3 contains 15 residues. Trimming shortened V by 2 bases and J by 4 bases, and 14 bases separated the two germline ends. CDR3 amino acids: CASSYPDQLTETQYF. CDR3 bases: TGTGCCAGCAGTTACCCGGACCAACTAACAGAGACCCAGTACTTC.

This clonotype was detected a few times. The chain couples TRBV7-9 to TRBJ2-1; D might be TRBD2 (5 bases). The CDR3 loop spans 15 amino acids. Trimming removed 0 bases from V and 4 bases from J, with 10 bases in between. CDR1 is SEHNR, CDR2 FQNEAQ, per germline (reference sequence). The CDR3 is CASSLALAPYNEQFF. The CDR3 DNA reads TGTGCCAGCAGCTTAGCCCTAGCCCCTTACAATGAGCAGTTCTTC.

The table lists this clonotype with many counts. CDR3 DNA: TGTGCCAGCAGACTAGGGACAGGGGCCTACGAGCAGTACTTC. This translates into CASRLGTGAYEQYF. This sequence joins TRBV11-2 and TRBJ2-7; TRBD1 matches 10 bases. CDR3 size: 14 residues. J lost 2 bases, V lost 6 bases, and 4 bases had no gene match. Germline CDR1 and CDR2: SGHAT and FQNNGV.

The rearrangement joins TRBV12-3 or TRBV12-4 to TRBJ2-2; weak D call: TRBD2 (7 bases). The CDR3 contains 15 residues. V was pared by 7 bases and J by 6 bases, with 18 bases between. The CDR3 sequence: CASTLGGVISGELFF. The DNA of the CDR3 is TGTGCCAGCACCTTAGGGGGGGTGATCTCCGGGGAGCTGTTTTTT.

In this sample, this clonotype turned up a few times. The CDR3 sequence: CASSSLGAGYGYTF. The CDR3 DNA sequence: TGTGCCAGCAGTAGCCTCGGGGCGGGCTATGGCTACACCTTC. This chain uses TRBV27 with TRBJ1-2; possible D gene TRBD1, 5 bases. V was cut by 5 bases and J by 4 bases, with 14 bases left in between. Looked up from germline, CDR1 is MNHEY and CDR2 is SMNVEV (reference sequence). This CDR3 has 14 amino acids.

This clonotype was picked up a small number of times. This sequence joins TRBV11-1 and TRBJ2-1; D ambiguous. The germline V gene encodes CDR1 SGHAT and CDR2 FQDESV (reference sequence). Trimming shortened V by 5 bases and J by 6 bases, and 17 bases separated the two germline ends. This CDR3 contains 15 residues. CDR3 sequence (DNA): TGTGCCAGCAGCCCATTCGTAACCCCAGGCAATGAGCAGTTCTTC. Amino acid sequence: CASSPFVTPGNEQFF.

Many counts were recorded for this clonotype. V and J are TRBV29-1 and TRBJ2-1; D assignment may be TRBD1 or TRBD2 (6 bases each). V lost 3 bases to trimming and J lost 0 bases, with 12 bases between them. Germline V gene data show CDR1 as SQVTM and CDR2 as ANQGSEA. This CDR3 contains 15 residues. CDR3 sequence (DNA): TGCAGCGTTGATACCGGGGGCCGCTCCTACAATGAGCAGTTCTTC. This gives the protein CSVDTGGRSYNEQFF.